This TCR beta chain was sequenced in a study of CD8+ T cells in alopecia areata. Regarding the study as a whole: Affected scalp, especially in alopecia totalis/universalis, had a higher clonality than normal scalp did.

In alopecia areata patients, both lesional scalp punch biopsies and peripheral blood were collected. This clone was recorded once. The antigen is not known. Isolated RNA was reverse transcribed into cDNA used as the sequencing template. Clones were read by immunoSEQ multiplex PCR, and TCRdb kept only the in-frame ones, dropping some. The data hold roughly 15,000 clones, with 50% to 65% observed a single time. The V gene end was trimmed by 2 bases and the J gene end by 6 bases; junction bases not matched to a gene: 3. The V gene's germline CDR1 is GTSNPN and CDR2 SVGIG (reference sequence). This CDR3 has 14 residues.

Sequencing input: skin. This TCR was recovered from a human donor with alopecia areata. This chain links TRBV30 with TRBJ2-1; 11 bases line up with TRBD2. The CDR3 sequence: CAWSRLAGGNEQFF. The CDR3 coding sequence is TGTGCCTGGAGTCGGCTAGCGGGAGGCAATGAGCAGTTCTTC. Using reference TRBV30 and TRBJ2-1 for the parts outside the CDR3, the full variable domain is SQTIHQWPATLVQPVGSPLSLECTVEGTSNPNLYWYRQAAGRGLQLLFYSVGIGQISSEVPQNLSASRPQDRQFILSSKKLLLSDSGFYLCAWSRLAGGNEQFFGPGTRLTVL.